Sequencing of this T cell receptor beta chain was carried out in a study of identical twins. Findings and limits, study-wide: Modeled out-of-frame TCR alpha sharing in monozygotic twins fell below observed levels. Within cord blood, abundant beta clonotypes carried fewer insertions, but memory repertoires showed no such trend.

The cDNA had a unique molecular identifier and a template-switch universal primer site. MiXCR, run by TCRdb on the 5' RACE reads, gives a single entry per CDR3 protein. Here the sample spans hundreds of thousands of distinct CDR3 sequences, roughly 26% being singletons. Trimming cost V 7 bases and J 4 bases, with 16 bases left between them. Germline values: CDR1 SNHLY, CDR2 FYNNEI. The CDR3 runs to 15 residues. Remarks on this clonotype: Its cognate antigen is unknown.

The data were also submitted as part of a second study, on T cells expressing NK-cell markers. Per that study: Seven of eight sequenced donors tested HCMV-seropositive; one tested seronegative.

The J gene is TRBJ2-2, the V gene TRBV2, with D possibly matching TRBD2 (6 bases). Material: CD4+ T cells sorted from blood. This TCR was recovered from a woman aged 18-29 years in good health. The CDR3 is CASTLGEAGTGELFF. For the CDR3, the DNA is TGTGCCAGCACCCTGGGGGAGGCGGGCACCGGGGAGCTGTTTTTT.